Listed here are 21 T cell receptor beta chains from one sample, sequenced in a study of cytotoxic CD8 clonotypes in ibrutinib-treated CLL. Repertoires were generated with immunoSEQ multiplex PCR, while TCRdb's copy carries only in-frame clones and drops some. The repertoire holds roughly 16,000 clones, with about 61% as singletons. The specimen was PBMCs, collected after 12 months of ibrutinib treatment. The receptor source for this set is a human donor with chronic lymphocytic leukemia.

CDR3 loop: CASLYSGKETQYF. For the CDR3, the DNA is TGTGCCAGCCTCTATAGCGGCAAAGAGACCCAGTACTTC. The J gene is TRBJ2-5, the V gene TRBV6-1, with D tentatively TRBD2 (6 bases). The length of the CDR3 is 13 residues. Per germline, CDR1 MNHNS and CDR2 SASEGT. V lost 8 bases and J 3 bases, leaving 13 bases between the germline ends.

This chain links TRBV5-1 with TRBJ2-2, with D maybe TRBD1 (6 bases). This CDR3 comprises 15 residues. Germline CDR1 SGHRS, CDR2 YFSETQ. Trimming cost V 4 bases and J 4 bases, with 14 bases left between them. The CDR3 sequence: CASSPDRHLTGELFF. CDR3 DNA sequence: TGCGCCAGCAGCCCCGACAGGCATCTCACCGGGGAGCTGTTTTTT.

The chain recombines TRBV5-8 with TRBJ2-1; D may be TRBD2 (6 bases). The V end was cut by 0 bases, the J end by 7 bases, with 11 bases between. Germline lookup yields CDR1 SGHTS and CDR2 YDEGEE. CDR3 length: 14 residues. Here the CDR3 reads CASSLGRGGNEQFF. The CDR3 DNA reads as TGTGCCAGCAGCTTGGGGAGAGGAGGGAATGAGCAGTTCTTC.

The rearrangement joins TRBV5-1 to TRBJ2-3; 8 bases match TRBD2. V lost 1 base, J lost 0 bases, and 4 bases stayed unmatched. Germline values: CDR1 SGHRS, CDR2 YFSETQ. This CDR3 contains 16 residues. The CDR3 is CASSLRAGGSTDTQYF. CDR3 DNA sequence: TGCGCCAGCAGCTTGCGGGCGGGAGGAAGCACAGATACGCAGTATTTT.

The chain couples TRBV14 to TRBJ2-2; D not certain. Trimming shortened V by 1 base and J by 0 bases, and 3 bases separated the two germline ends. The CDR3 is 14 amino acids. The germline V gene has CDR1 SGHDN and CDR2 FVKESK. The CDR3 region is CASSQGANTGELFF. In DNA, the CDR3 is TGTGCCAGCAGCCAAGGCGCGAACACCGGGGAGCTGTTTTTT.

V gene TRBV5-1 combines with J gene TRBJ2-7, with no clear D. Looked up from germline, CDR1 is SGHRS and CDR2 is YFSETQ. This CDR3 has 16 residues. V was trimmed by 4 bases and J by 2 bases, leaving 19 bases between them. CDR3 DNA sequence: TGCGCCAGCAGCCCACCGAAAGTCCTGGGCACCTACGAGCAGTACTTC. It specifies CASSPPKVLGTYEQYF.

The chain recombines TRBV29-1 with TRBJ2-5, with TRBD2 matching 7 bases. This CDR3 region has 13 residues. CDR1 and CDR2 from the germline V gene are SQVTM and ANQGSEA. Losses at the gene ends were 7 bases for V and 0 bases for J; bases not matched to a gene: 5. DNA for the CDR3: TGCAGCGGCGCTAGCGGCAACCAAGAGACCCAGTACTTC. Residues: CSGASGNQETQYF.

Within the sample, this clone is hyperexpanded (1% or more). V gene TRBV28 combines with J gene TRBJ2-7; 7 bases map to TRBD1. The CDR3 sequence is 15 residues long. CDR1 and CDR2 (germline): MDHEN, SYDVKM. The junction had 9 bases not matched to a gene; V was cut back by 7 bases and J by 0 bases. CDR3 in amino acids: CASTRDSFSSYEQYF. The CDR3 DNA sequence: TGTGCCAGCACCCGGGACAGTTTTAGCTCCTACGAGCAGTACTTC.

This chain connects TRBV5-1 to TRBJ2-7; possible D gene TRBD1, 5 bases. The germline V gene encodes CDR1 SGHRS and CDR2 YFSETQ. Trimming left V 0 bases short and J 0 bases short, with 13 bases between. The CDR3 has 16 amino acids. The CDR3, as DNA: TGCGCCAGCAGCTTGGCCGGGCAGGGTTCCTCCTACGAGCAGTACTTC. It codes for CASSLAGQGSSYEQYF.

This clone turned up a few times. V gene TRBV28 combines with J gene TRBJ2-1, with D perhaps TRBD2 (6 bases). Germline V gene data show CDR1 as MDHEN and CDR2 as SYDVKM. The CDR3 sequence is 16 residues long. V lost 5 bases, J lost 5 bases, and 19 bases lay in between. Written as DNA, the CDR3 is TGTGCCAGCAGTCCCGGGACTCCCTTCCTCAACAATGAGCAGTTCTTC. As protein: CASSPGTPFLNNEQFF. The variable domain in full, completed from reference TRBV28 and TRBJ2-1, reads DVKVTQSSRYLVKRTGEKVFLECVQDMDHENMFWYRQDPGLGLRLIYFSYDVKMKEKGDIPEGYSVSREKKERFSLILESASTNQTSMYLCASSPGTPFLNNEQFFGPGTRLTVL.

This chain uses TRBV5-1 with TRBJ2-5; D is undetermined. There are 15 residues in the CDR3. Per the germline V gene, CDR1 is SGHRS and CDR2 is YFSETQ. V lost 0 bases, J lost 5 bases, and 14 bases lay in between. This CDR3 reads CASSLEASWRETQYF. The CDR3 DNA is TGCGCCAGCAGCTTGGAAGCATCCTGGCGGGAGACCCAGTACTTC.

The gene calls are TRBV19 and TRBJ2-7, with 7 bases fitting TRBD1. V lost 8 bases to trimming and J lost 3 bases; unmatched junction nucleotides: 13. Germline lookup yields CDR1 LNHDA and CDR2 SQIVND (reference sequence). The CDR3 has 15 amino acids. This CDR3 reads CASGRPGQSLYEQYF. The CDR3 bases are TGTGCCAGTGGCCGTCCGGGACAGAGCCTCTACGAGCAGTACTTC.

The chain employs TRBV11-2 and TRBJ2-3; 7 nucleotides line up with TRBD2. The CDR3 has 15 residues. The ends lost 3 bases at V and 0 bases at J; junction bases unmatched: 3. Germline V gene sequence: CDR1 SGHAT, CDR2 FQNNGV. CDR3 in DNA: TGTGCCAGCAGCTTGGAACTAGCGAGCACAGATACGCAGTATTTT. It codes for CASSLELASTDTQYF.

This clone was observed a few times. This chain links TRBV2 with TRBJ1-5, with TRBD1 matching 11 bases. The V gene end was trimmed by 6 bases and the J gene end by 6 bases; junction bases not matched to a gene: 4. This CDR3 has 14 amino acids. The germline V gene has CDR1 SNHLY and CDR2 FYNNEI. This CDR3 reads CASSGGQGVQPQHF. In nucleotides, the CDR3 is TGTGCCAGCAGCGGGGGACAGGGGGTTCAGCCCCAGCATTTT.

V usage is TRBV4-1 and J usage is TRBJ1-2; D gene uncertain. With 3 bases removed from V and 2 bases from J, the gap between germline ends came to 19 bases. The CDR3 spans 17 residues. Germline V lookup: CDR1 MGHRA, CDR2 YSYEKL. The CDR3 DNA follows: TGCGCCAGCAGCCAGCCCGCGGCAGCGTTCGGCAACTATGGCTACACCTTC. It translates to CASSQPAAAFGNYGYTF.

This clone was found a few times. The genes are TRBV9 and TRBJ1-2, with a tentative D call TRBD1 (5 bases). This CDR3 has 14 amino acids. Germline V gene lookup returns CDR1 SGDLS and CDR2 YYNGEE. V was clipped by 3 bases and J by 5 bases, with 14 bases between them. Here the CDR3 reads CASSGLGTVYGYTF. In nucleotides, the CDR3 is TGTGCCAGCAGCGGACTCGGGACGGTTTATGGCTACACCTTC.

This clone was seen once. The chain joins TRBV28 to TRBJ1-4, with TRBD1 as a possible D gene (6 bases). The CDR3 totals 15 residues. Germline V gene data show CDR1 as MDHEN and CDR2 as SYDVKM. V shed 6 bases and J shed 3 bases, with 14 bases lying between them. The CDR3 coding sequence is TGTGCCAGCAGACAGGGAGAGGCAGCTAATGAAAAACTGTTTTTT. It yields the protein CASRQGEAANEKLFF.

The V gene is TRBV5-6, the J gene TRBJ1-3; 11 bases agree with TRBD1. The CDR3 length is 18 residues. CDR1 SGHDT and CDR2 YYEEEE come from the germline V gene. The V and J ends lost 5 bases and 0 bases, in that order; junction bases with no gene match: 10. CDR3 DNA: TGTGCCAGCAGTTTCGGACAGGGGGCTCTCTACTCTGGAAACACCATATATTTT. Translating gives CASSFGQGALYSGNTIYF. Looking up the rest from reference TRBV5-6 and TRBJ1-3 gives the full variable domain: DAGVTQSPTHLIKTRGQQVTLRCSPKSGHDTVSWYQQALGQGPQFIFQYYEEEERQRGNFPDRFSGHQFPNYSSELNVNALLLGDSALYLCASSFGQGALYSGNTIYFGEGSWLTVV.

This clone was seen only a few times. This chain joins TRBV29-1 and TRBJ1-1, with D possibly TRBD1 on 5 matching bases. CDR1 and CDR2 (germline): SQVTM, ANQGSEA. Trimming stripped 7 bases from V and 8 bases from J, with 17 bases between. This CDR3 has 12 amino acids. The DNA for the CDR3 is TGCAGCGGCGTTCAGTGGACACTGGAAGCTTTCTTT. Encoded protein: CSGVQWTLEAFF.

The rearrangement links TRBV4-1 to TRBJ2-5; TRBD2 matches at 9 bases. The V gene end was trimmed by 1 base and the J gene end by 5 bases; junction bases not matched to a gene: 8. CDR1 is MGHRA and CDR2 is YSYEKL in the germline V gene. The CDR3 runs 16 residues. Written as DNA, the CDR3 is TGCGCCAGCAGCCAAGCTAGTAGCGGGAGTGGGGAGACCCAGTACTTC. It is translated as CASSQASSGSGETQYF.

The chain is built from TRBV28 and TRBJ1-2, with 7 bases lining up with TRBD1. CDR3 length: 16 amino acids. Germline lookup yields CDR1 MDHEN and CDR2 SYDVKM. V lost 6 bases and J lost 13; bases outside the gene matches: 23. Here the CDR3 DNA reads TGTGCCAGCAGCCTCGGAGGACCCGGGACAGCCGCGCGAATCACCTTC. It codes for CASSLGGPGTAARITF.